This entry features one T cell receptor (beta chain) sequence. Enrolled patients showed locally advanced or metastatic urothelial carcinoma. The CDR3 runs 13 residues. The V end was cut by 5 bases, the J end by 4 bases, with 12 bases between. Germline CDR1 reads SGHNT; CDR2 reads YENEEA. A spike-in of synthetic TCR analog templates was added to each PCR. Assay used: immunoSEQ multiplex PCR; TCRdb lists only in-frame clones, some missing. The sample lists fewer than 35,000 clones, 80% to 90% seen once, with approximately 4% in the top ten. These data come from a study of PD-L1 blockade in urothelial cancer. Whole-study context: After treatment start, blood was analyzed at 3 weeks (second dose) and at 6 weeks.

The clonotype comes from a man aged 45-65 years with urothelial cancer. V and J are TRBV11-3 and TRBJ2-7, with D possibly TRBD1 on 6 matching bases. Sequencing used PBMCs, obtained around atezolizumab (anti-PD-L1) treatment. This CDR3 reads CASSLLTGYEQYF. DNA of the CDR3: TGTGCCAGCAGCCTCCTAACAGGGTACGAGCAGTACTTC.